These T cell receptor beta chains were read from a single sample in a study of shared clonotypes between healthy human individuals. Clones were read by immunoSEQ multiplex PCR, and TCRdb kept only the in-frame ones, dropping some. The sample lists some 300,000 clones; 73% were seen once. The sequencing sample was made of memory CD4+ T cells sorted from blood. All receptors come from a young man in good health. Both conserved end residues are part of each CDR3. The D gene is left open where the match is weak. Not every row has a clone size; where given, it reads once, few, many or a size class.

V: TRBV6-6; D: TRBD1; size: -; J: TRBJ1-2; CDR3: CASRKIGTELYGYTF; DNA: TGTGCCAGCAGAAAAATTGGGACAGAACTCTATGGCTACACCTTC
V: TRBV10-1; D: -; size: many; J: TRBJ2-1; CDR3: CASSDTGRGNEQFF; DNA: TGCGCCAGCAGTGATACCGGGAGAGGCAATGAGCAGTTCTTC
V: TRBV7-2; D: TRBD1; size: -; J: TRBJ1-2; CDR3: CASSQRTGVGYGYTF; DNA: TGTGCCAGCAGCCAAAGGACAGGGGTTGGCTATGGCTACACCTTC
V: TRBV14; D: -; size: -; J: TRBJ1-1; CDR3: CASSERNTEAFF; DNA: TGTGCCAGCAGCGAACGAAACACTGAAGCTTTCTTT
V: TRBV18; D: -; size: -; J: TRBJ2-7; CDR3: CASSQGTYTYEQYF; DNA: TGTGCCAGCTCACAAGGGACATATACCTACGAGCAGTACTTC
V: TRBV5-1; D: -; size: -; J: TRBJ1-3; CDR3: CASSLNPTASSGNTIYF; DNA: TGCGCCAGCAGCCTAAACCCGACTGCTAGCTCTGGAAACACCATATATTTT
V: TRBV9; D: TRBD1; size: few; J: TRBJ1-2; CDR3: CASSEGTVVDGYTF; DNA: TGTGCCAGCAGCGAGGGGACAGTCGTGGATGGCTACACCTTC
V: TRBV14; D: -; size: few; J: TRBJ1-3; CDR3: CASQGRSSGNTIYF; DNA: TGTGCCAGCCAGGGACGCTCCTCTGGAAACACCATATATTTT
V: TRBV2; D: TRBD1; size: -; J: TRBJ2-3; CDR3: CASSVGQGPPDTQYF; DNA: TGTGCCAGCAGTGTGGGACAGGGGCCCCCAGATACGCAGTATTTT
V: TRBV10-3; D: -; size: -; J: TRBJ1-1; CDR3: CAISESRAEAFF; DNA: TGTGCCATCAGTGAGTCGAGAGCTGAAGCTTTCTTT
V: TRBV6-1; D: -; size: few; J: TRBJ1-4; CDR3: CASSEDRVNEKLFF; DNA: TGTGCCAGCAGTGAGGACAGAGTTAATGAAAAACTGTTTTTT
V: TRBV10-3; D: -; size: once; J: TRBJ2-7; CDR3: CAIMAGRSYEQYF; DNA: TGTGCCATCATGGCGGGTAGGTCCTACGAGCAGTACTTC
V: TRBV28; D: TRBD1; size: -; J: TRBJ1-1; CDR3: CASSSTHDRVTRVAFF; DNA: TGTGCCAGCAGTTCCACCCACGACAGGGTTACCCGTGTGGCTTTCTTT
V: TRBV7-9; D: TRBD2; size: -; J: TRBJ2-7; CDR3: CASSLVGTSGSEQYF; DNA: TGTGCCAGCAGCTTAGTTGGGACTAGCGGGAGCGAGCAGTACTTC
V: TRBV12-5; D: -; size: -; J: TRBJ1-2; CDR3: CASGLVRQDLLSGYTF; DNA: TGTGCTAGTGGTTTGGTACGACAGGACCTCCTTTCTGGCTACACCTTC
V: TRBV5-1; D: -; size: -; J: TRBJ2-5; CDR3: CASSLLGGGAQETQYF; DNA: TGCGCCAGCAGCTTGTTGGGAGGAGGAGCCCAAGAGACCCAGTACTTC
V: TRBV9; D: -; size: many; J: TRBJ2-3; CDR3: CASSALAHSTDTQYF; DNA: TGTGCCAGCAGCGCACTAGCCCATAGCACAGATACGCAGTATTTT
V: TRBV5-5; D: -; size: -; J: TRBJ1-2; CDR3: CASSQIADYGYTF; DNA: TGTGCCAGCAGCCAGATTGCTGACTATGGCTACACCTTC
V: TRBV27; D: -; size: -; J: TRBJ1-2; CDR3: CASSGGTLYGYTF; DNA: TGTGCCAGCAGTGGCGGGACACTCTATGGCTACACCTTC
V: TRBV18; D: -; size: -; J: TRBJ2-2; CDR3: CASSPFPGSTGELFF; DNA: TGTGCCAGCTCACCATTCCCAGGATCCACCGGGGAGCTGTTTTTT
V: TRBV11-2; D: TRBD2; size: few; J: TRBJ2-1; CDR3: CASSLSRGSGREDEQFF; DNA: TGTGCCAGCAGCTTATCGCGAGGTAGCGGGAGGGAGGATGAGCAGTTCTTC
V: TRBV7-9; D: -; size: -; J: TRBJ1-2; CDR3: CASSLPGAPYGYTF; DNA: TGTGCCAGCAGCTTACCGGGGGCCCCCTATGGCTACACCTTC
V: TRBV5-6; D: TRBD1; size: -; J: TRBJ1-2; CDR3: CAIQGTAFNYGYTF; DNA: TGTGCCATACAAGGGACAGCATTTAACTATGGCTACACCTTC
V: TRBV19; D: TRBD1; size: -; J: TRBJ1-5; CDR3: CASKDRGRGFGPQHF; DNA: TGTGCCAGTAAAGACAGGGGCCGCGGTTTCGGACCCCAGCATTTT
V: TRBV12-5; D: -; size: few; J: TRBJ2-5; CDR3: CASGLWGRIETQYF; DNA: TGTGCTAGTGGTTTGTGGGGGCGCATTGAGACCCAGTACTTC
V: TRBV5-4; D: TRBD1; size: -; J: TRBJ2-5; CDR3: CASSTGQEETQYF; DNA: TGTGCCAGCAGCACCGGACAGGAAGAGACCCAGTACTTC
V: TRBV2; D: -; size: few; J: TRBJ2-7; CDR3: CASSGQSVAYEQYF; DNA: TGTGCCAGCAGTGGACAGAGCGTCGCCTACGAGCAGTACTTC
V: TRBV28; D: -; size: -; J: TRBJ1-1; CDR3: CASSPRPGREAFF; DNA: TGTGCCAGCAGTCCCCGACCGGGACGAGAAGCTTTCTTT
V: TRBV5-1; D: -; size: -; J: TRBJ2-1; CDR3: CASSFETTGYNEQFF; DNA: TGCGCCAGCAGCTTTGAGACTACAGGCTACAATGAGCAGTTCTTC
V: TRBV2; D: -; size: -; J: TRBJ1-1; CDR3: CASSQNPPGFDEAFF; DNA: TGTGCCAGCAGTCAAAACCCCCCGGGGTTTGATGAAGCTTTCTTT
V: TRBV6-1; D: -; size: -; J: TRBJ1-2; CDR3: CASSEQPARGHDYTF; DNA: TGTGCCAGCAGTGAACAGCCGGCCAGGGGCCATGACTACACCTTC
V: TRBV19; D: -; size: once; J: TRBJ2-7; CDR3: CASHGDSYEQYF; DNA: TGTGCCAGCCACGGGGACTCCTACGAGCAGTACTTC
V: TRBV7-2; D: TRBD1; size: -; J: TRBJ2-7; CDR3: CASSHRDRAYEQYF; DNA: TGTGCCAGCAGCCACCGGGACAGAGCCTACGAGCAGTACTTC
V: TRBV10-3; D: TRBD2; size: -; J: TRBJ2-7; CDR3: CAIRNSGRASEQYF; DNA: TGTGCCATACGGAATAGCGGGAGGGCCTCCGAGCAGTACTTC
V: TRBV18; D: -; size: once; J: TRBJ2-5; CDR3: CASSLSSRAQETQYF; DNA: TGTGCCAGCTCACTTTCCTCGAGGGCCCAAGAGACCCAGTACTTC
V: TRBV19; D: TRBD2; size: -; J: TRBJ2-7; CDR3: CASAETSGSQSEQYF; DNA: TGTGCCAGTGCCGAGACTAGCGGATCACAATCGGAGCAGTACTTC
V: TRBV7-9; D: -; size: few; J: TRBJ2-3; CDR3: CASSPTDTQYF; DNA: TGTGCCAGCAGCCCCACAGATACGCAGTATTTT
V: TRBV5-4; D: -; size: -; J: TRBJ1-2; CDR3: CASSLETAAGYTF; DNA: TGTGCCAGCAGCTTGGAAACAGCGGCTGGCTACACCTTC
V: TRBV29-1; D: -; size: -; J: TRBJ2-3; CDR3: CSVEVLGTTDTQYF; DNA: TGCAGCGTTGAAGTTCTCGGCACCACAGATACGCAGTATTTT
V: TRBV15; D: TRBD1; size: once; J: TRBJ1-1; CDR3: CAVTTGVDTEAFF; DNA: TGTGCCGTCACCACAGGGGTTGACACTGAAGCTTTCTTT
V: TRBV7-2; D: TRBD2; size: -; J: TRBJ2-7; CDR3: CASSLGLAAYEQYF; DNA: TGTGCCAGCAGCTTAGGACTAGCGGCCTACGAGCAGTACTTC
V: TRBV5-1; D: -; size: few; J: TRBJ2-5; CDR3: CASSLGQETQYF; DNA: TGCGCCAGCAGCTTGGGCCAAGAGACCCAGTACTTC
V: TRBV5-1; D: -; size: -; J: TRBJ2-1; CDR3: CASSESGTRRNEQFF; DNA: TGCGCCAGCAGCGAATCGGGGACCCGTCGGAATGAGCAGTTCTTC
V: TRBV27; D: -; size: once; J: TRBJ2-7; CDR3: CASSLLTGIGLYEQYF; DNA: TGTGCCAGCAGTTTATTGACAGGCATTGGGCTCTACGAGCAGTACTTC
V: TRBV30; D: -; size: -; J: TRBJ1-6; CDR3: CAWRDSSPLHF; DNA: TGTGCCTGGAGGGACAGCTCACCCCTCCACTTT
V: TRBV5-6; D: TRBD1; size: few; J: TRBJ1-3; CDR3: CASSLGTGSYSGNTIYF; DNA: TGTGCCAGCAGCTTGGGGACAGGATCATACTCTGGAAACACCATATATTTT
V: TRBV29-1; D: -; size: -; J: TRBJ2-7; CDR3: CSVENISDEQYF; DNA: TGCAGCGTTGAAAACATTTCGGACGAGCAGTACTTC
V: TRBV5-8; D: -; size: -; J: TRBJ2-2; CDR3: CASSWQVNTGELFF; DNA: TGTGCCAGCAGCTGGCAAGTGAACACCGGGGAGCTGTTTTTT
V: TRBV7-8; D: -; size: -; J: TRBJ1-1; CDR3: CASRHPAAVNTEAFF; DNA: TGTGCCAGCAGACACCCCGCGGCGGTGAACACTGAAGCTTTCTTT
V: TRBV7-9; D: TRBD1; size: -; J: TRBJ2-3; CDR3: CASSAGTGPRGTQYF; DNA: TGTGCCAGCAGCGCCGGGACAGGCCCCCGGGGTACGCAGTATTTT
V: TRBV11-2; D: -; size: -; J: TRBJ2-7; CDR3: CASIKTGGVSYEQYF; DNA: TGTGCCAGCATCAAAACCGGCGGAGTTTCCTACGAGCAGTACTTC
V: TRBV5-5; D: TRBD1; size: -; J: TRBJ2-5; CDR3: CASSPTGSGQETQYF; DNA: TGTGCCAGCAGCCCGACAGGGTCGGGGCAAGAGACCCAGTACTTC
V: TRBV28; D: TRBD1; size: -; J: TRBJ1-5; CDR3: CASNFRTGTGGQPQHF; DNA: TGTGCCAGCAACTTCCGGACAGGGACGGGTGGTCAGCCCCAGCATTTT
V: TRBV18; D: -; size: -; J: TRBJ1-4; CDR3: CASSPMQGNKKLFF; DNA: TGTGCCAGCTCACCTATGCAGGGTAATAAAAAACTGTTTTTT
V: TRBV6-6; D: -; size: once; J: TRBJ1-1; CDR3: CASNLDLDTEAFF; DNA: TGTGCCAGCAACCTGGACCTGGACACTGAAGCTTTCTTT
V: TRBV27; D: TRBD1; size: -; J: TRBJ1-2; CDR3: CASSLNRGLNLVGYTF; DNA: TGTGCCAGCAGTTTAAACAGGGGGCTTAATTTGGTTGGCTACACCTTC
V: TRBV9; D: -; size: -; J: TRBJ2-2; CDR3: CASSPRDLNTGELFF; DNA: TGTGCCAGCAGCCCCCGGGACTTAAACACCGGGGAGCTGTTTTTT
V: TRBV7-6; D: -; size: -; J: TRBJ2-3; CDR3: CASSLGPITSTDTQYF; DNA: TGTGCCAGCAGCTTAGGGCCCATAACTAGCACAGATACGCAGTATTTT
V: TRBV9; D: -; size: -; J: TRBJ2-1; CDR3: CASSVANTGIGEQFF; DNA: TGTGCCAGCAGCGTAGCAAATACAGGGATAGGGGAGCAGTTCTTC